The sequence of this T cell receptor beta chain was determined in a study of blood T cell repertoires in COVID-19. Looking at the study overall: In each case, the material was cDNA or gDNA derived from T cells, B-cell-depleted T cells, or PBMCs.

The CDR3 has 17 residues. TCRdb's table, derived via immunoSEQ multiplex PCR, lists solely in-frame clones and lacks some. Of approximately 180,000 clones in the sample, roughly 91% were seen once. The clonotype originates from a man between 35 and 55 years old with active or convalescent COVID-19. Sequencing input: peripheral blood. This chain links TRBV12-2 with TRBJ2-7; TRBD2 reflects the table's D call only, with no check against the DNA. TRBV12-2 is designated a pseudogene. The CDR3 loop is CASRLAHGDSIPYEQYF. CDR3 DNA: TGTGCAAGTCGCTTAGCTCATGGGGACTCTATTCCCTACGAGCAGTACTTC.